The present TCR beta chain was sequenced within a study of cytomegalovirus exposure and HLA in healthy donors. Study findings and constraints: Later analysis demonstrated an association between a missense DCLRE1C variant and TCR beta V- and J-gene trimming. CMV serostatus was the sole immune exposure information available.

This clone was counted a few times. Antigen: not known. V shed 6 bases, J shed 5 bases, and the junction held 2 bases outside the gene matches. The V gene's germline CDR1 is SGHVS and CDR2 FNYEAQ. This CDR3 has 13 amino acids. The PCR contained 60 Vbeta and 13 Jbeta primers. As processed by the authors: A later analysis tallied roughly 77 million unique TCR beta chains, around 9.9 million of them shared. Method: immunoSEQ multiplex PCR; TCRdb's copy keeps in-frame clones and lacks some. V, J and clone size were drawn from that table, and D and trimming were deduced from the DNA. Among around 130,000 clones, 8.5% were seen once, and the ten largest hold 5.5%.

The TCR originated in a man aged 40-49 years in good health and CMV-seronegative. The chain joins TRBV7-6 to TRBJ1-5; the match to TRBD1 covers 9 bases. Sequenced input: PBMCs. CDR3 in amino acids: CASRQGADQPQHF. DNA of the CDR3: TGTGCCAGCAGACAGGGGGCGGATCAGCCCCAGCATTTT.